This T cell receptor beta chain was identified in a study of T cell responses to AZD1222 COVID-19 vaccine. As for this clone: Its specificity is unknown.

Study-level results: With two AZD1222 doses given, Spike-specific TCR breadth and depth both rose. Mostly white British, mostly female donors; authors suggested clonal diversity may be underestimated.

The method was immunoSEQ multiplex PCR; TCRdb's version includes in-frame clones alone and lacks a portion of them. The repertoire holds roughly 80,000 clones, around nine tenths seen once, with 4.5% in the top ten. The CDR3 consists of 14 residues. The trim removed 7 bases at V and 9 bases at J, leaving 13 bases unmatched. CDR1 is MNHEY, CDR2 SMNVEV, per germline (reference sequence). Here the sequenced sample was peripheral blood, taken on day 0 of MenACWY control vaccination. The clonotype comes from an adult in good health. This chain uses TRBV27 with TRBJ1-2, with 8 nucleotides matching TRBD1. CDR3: CASKTGQGLSRYTF. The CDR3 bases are TGTGCCAGCAAAACCGGACAGGGCTTATCACGCTACACCTTC.